The clone carrying this T cell receptor beta chain showed up just a few times. As yet, its antigen is unknown. The data stem from a study of identical twins. This CDR3 comprises 15 residues. J lost 2 bases, V lost 4 bases, and 7 bases had no gene match. Template switching added a universal primer binding site, and final cDNA carried unique molecular identifiers. A single record per CDR3 protein comes from TCRdb applying MiXCR to the 5' RACE reads. The sample lists 200,000 to 300,000 distinct CDR3 sequences; over 9.5% were seen once. Study-level findings and limits: Compared with models, monozygotic twins showed more out-of-frame TCR alpha sharing. High-abundance cord blood beta clonotypes had fewer insertions; memory repertoires showed none. Beta out-of-frame sequences showed weaker excess sharing between twins.

The material sequenced was memory T cells sorted from blood. This chain connects TRBV12-3 or TRBV12-4 to TRBJ2-5; TRBD2 matches 7 bases. The TCR was taken from a man in his fifties in good health. In DNA, the CDR3 is TGTGCCAGCAGTTCTACTGGGAGGGTTCAAGAGACCCAGTACTTC. It translates to CASSSTGRVQETQYF.